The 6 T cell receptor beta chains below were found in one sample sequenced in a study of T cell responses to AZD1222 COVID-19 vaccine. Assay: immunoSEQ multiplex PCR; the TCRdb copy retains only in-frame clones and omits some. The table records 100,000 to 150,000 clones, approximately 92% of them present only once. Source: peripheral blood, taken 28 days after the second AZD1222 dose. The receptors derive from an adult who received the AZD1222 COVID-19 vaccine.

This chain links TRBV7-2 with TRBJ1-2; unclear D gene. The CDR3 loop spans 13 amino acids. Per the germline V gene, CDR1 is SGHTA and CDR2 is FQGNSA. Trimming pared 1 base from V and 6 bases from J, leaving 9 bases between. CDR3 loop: CASSLDSGNGYTF. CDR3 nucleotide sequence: TGTGCCAGCAGCTTAGACAGTGGGAATGGCTACACCTTC.

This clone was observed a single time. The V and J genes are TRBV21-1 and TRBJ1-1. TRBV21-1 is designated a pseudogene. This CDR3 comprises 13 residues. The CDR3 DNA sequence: TGTGCCAGCAGCAAAGGAGAGCCCACTGAAGCTTTCTTT. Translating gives CASSKGEPTEAFF.

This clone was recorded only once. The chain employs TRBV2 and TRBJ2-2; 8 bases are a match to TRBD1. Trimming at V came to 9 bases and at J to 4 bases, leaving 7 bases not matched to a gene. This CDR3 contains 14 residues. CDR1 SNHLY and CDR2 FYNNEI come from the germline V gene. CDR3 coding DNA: TGTGCCAGTTCAGGACAGGGAGGCACCGGGGAGCTGTTTTTT. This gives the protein CASSGQGGTGELFF.

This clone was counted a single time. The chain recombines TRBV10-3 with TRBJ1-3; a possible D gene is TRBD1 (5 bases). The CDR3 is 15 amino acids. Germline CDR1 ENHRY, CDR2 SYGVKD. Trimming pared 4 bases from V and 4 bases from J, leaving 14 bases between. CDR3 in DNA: TGTGCCATCAGTGTTCGTGGGGGACGCGGAAACACCATATATTTT. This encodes CAISVRGGRGNTIYF.

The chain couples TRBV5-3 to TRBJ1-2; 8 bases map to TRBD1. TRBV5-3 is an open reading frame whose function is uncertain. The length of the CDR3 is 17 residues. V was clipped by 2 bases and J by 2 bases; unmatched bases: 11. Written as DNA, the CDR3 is TGTGCCAGAAGCTTATCTCATATGGACAGGGCGAACTATGGCTACACCTTC. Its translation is CARSLSHMDRANYGYTF.

The CDR3 region is CASSTTWDSNSPLHF. CDR3 in DNA: TGTGCCAGTAGTACTACTTGGGACAGCAATTCACCCCTCCACTTT. The rearrangement joins TRBV19 to TRBJ1-6; 7 positions match TRBD1. V lost 4 bases to trimming and J lost 7 bases; unmatched junction nucleotides: 7. The CDR3 has 15 amino acids. Germline-derived CDR1 and CDR2 are LNHDA and SQIVND (reference sequence).